Following are 13 T cell receptor beta chains from one sample sequenced in a study of blood T cell repertoires in COVID-19. Sequencing was performed with immunoSEQ multiplex PCR; in TCRdb, only in-frame clones are kept and a portion is missing. The repertoire consists of 150,000 to 200,000 clones, with roughly 81% occurring once and the leading ten covering about 10%. Sequenced input: peripheral blood. The receptor source for this set is an elderly woman with COVID-19, enrolled during active disease.

The rearrangement joins TRBV2 to TRBJ1-4; 7 bases align to TRBD1. The V gene's germline CDR1 is SNHLY and CDR2 FYNNEI. Trimming at V came to 8 bases and at J to 7 bases, leaving 19 bases not matched to a gene. This CDR3 is 17 amino acids long. CDR3 region: CASRWAGGSLSGEKLFF. DNA for the CDR3: TGTGCCAGCCGTTGGGCAGGGGGGTCTTTATCTGGTGAAAAACTGTTTTTT.

This chain connects TRBV28 to TRBJ1-2, with 7 nucleotides matching TRBD1. The CDR3 is made up of 14 amino acids. Germline-derived CDR1 and CDR2 are MDHEN and SYDVKM. V trimming: 4 bases; J trimming: 2 bases; junction bases outside the gene matches: 4. The CDR3 region is CASSWGQTNYGYTF. The CDR3 DNA is TGTGCCAGCAGTTGGGGACAGACCAACTATGGCTACACCTTC.

The CDR3 spells CASSLQTSGRDTDTQYF. As DNA, the CDR3 is TGCGCCAGCAGCCTTCAGACTAGCGGGAGGGACACAGATACGCAGTATTTT. V is TRBV4-1 and J is TRBJ2-3; the match to TRBD2 covers 14 bases. CDR3 length equals 17 residues. Germline V gene data show CDR1 as MGHRA and CDR2 as YSYEKL. The ends lost 4 bases at V and 2 bases at J; junction bases unmatched: 5.

The chain carries TRBV29-1 and TRBJ2-7; TRBD1 agrees at 8 bases. CDR1 SQVTM and CDR2 ANQGSEA come from the germline V gene. The length of the CDR3 is 14 residues. V lost 4 bases and J lost 0; bases outside the gene matches: 5. CDR3 sequence: CSVAYTGGSYEQYF. In nucleotides, the CDR3 is TGCAGCGTTGCCTATACAGGGGGCTCCTACGAGCAGTACTTC.

V is TRBV11-2 and J is TRBJ2-7; tentatively, D is TRBD2 (6 bases). Trimming shortened V by 3 bases and J by 1 base, and 10 bases separated the two germline ends. This CDR3 spans 14 amino acids. Germline CDR1 and CDR2: SGHAT and FQNNGV. CDR3 nucleotide sequence: TGTGCCAGCAGCTTCTTAAGCGGGTCCTACGAGCAGTACTTC. Its protein is CASSFLSGSYEQYF.

With regard to this clone: At one of its ends the junction is not consistent with the germline gene, which may arise from a read error. The chain links TRBV7-7 to TRBJ2-7; 7 bases are a match to TRBD1. This CDR3 region has 13 residues. Germline lookup yields CDR1 SSHAT and CDR2 FNYEAQ (reference sequence). The CDR3 coding sequence is TGTGCTAGCAGCCCGACAGGGTCCCACGAGCAGTACTTC. Its protein is CASSPTGSHEQYF. Filled out from reference TRBV7-7 and TRBJ2-7, the complete variable domain reads GAGVSQSPRYKVTKRGQDVTLRCDPISSHATLYWYQQALGQGPEFLTYFNYEAQPDKSGLPSDRFSAERPEGSISTLTIQRTEQRDSAMYRCASSPTGSHEQYFGPGTRLTVT.

The chain carries TRBV5-1 and TRBJ2-6; 7 positions match TRBD1. CDR3 length equals 19 residues. The J segment lost 0 bases and the V segment lost 2 bases, leaving 11 bases of the junction unmatched. Germline CDR1 reads SGHRS; CDR2 reads YFSETQ. In nucleotides, the CDR3 is TGCGCCAGCAGCTTATACGGGACAGCTAAATACTCTGGGGCCAACGTCCTGACTTTC. It codes for CASSLYGTAKYSGANVLTF. The full variable domain, with the rest looked up from reference TRBV5-1 and TRBJ2-6, is KAGVTQTPRYLIKTRGQQVTLSCSPISGHRSVSWYQQTPGQGLQFLFEYFSETQRNKGNFPGRFSGRQFSNSRSEMNVSTLELGDSALYLCASSLYGTAKYSGANVLTFGAGSRLTVL.

The chain combines TRBV19 with TRBJ2-7; 9 nucleotides agree with TRBD2. This CDR3 contains 15 residues. Germline CDR1 and CDR2: LNHDA and SQIVND (reference sequence). The V and J ends lost 6 bases and 0 bases, in that order; junction bases with no gene match: 6. CDR3 nucleotide sequence: TGTGCCAGTAGCAGAACTAGCGGGTCCTCCTACGAGCAGTACTTC. Translated, it gives CASSRTSGSSYEQYF.

V usage is TRBV5-1 and J usage is TRBJ2-3, with 11 bases identical to TRBD2. This CDR3 contains 16 residues. Germline V lookup: CDR1 SGHRS, CDR2 YFSETQ. J lost 0 bases, V lost 3 bases, and 3 bases had no gene match. The CDR3 is CASSSGLAESTDTQYF. The DNA of the CDR3 is TGCGCCAGCAGCTCGGGACTAGCGGAGAGCACAGATACGCAGTATTTT.

The chain is built from TRBV11-2 and TRBJ2-7; 10 nucleotides match TRBD1. Germline V gives CDR1 SGHAT, CDR2 FQNNGV. With V trimmed by 1 base and J by 7 bases, 10 bases remained unmatched. CDR3 length: 16 amino acids. CDR3 protein: CASSLGVGQGTVEQYF. DNA for the CDR3: TGTGCCAGCAGCTTAGGAGTGGGACAGGGGACAGTAGAGCAGTACTTC.

This sequence joins TRBV18 and TRBJ2-5, with a weak D call TRBD2 (5 bases). CDR3 size: 12 residues. Per the germline V gene, CDR1 is KGHSH and CDR2 is LQKENI. V shed 5 bases and J shed 3 bases, with 7 bases lying between them. This chain's CDR3 is CASSTTKETQYF. The CDR3, as DNA: TGTGCCAGCTCAACGACTAAAGAGACCCAGTACTTC.

The V call is TRBV13, the J call TRBJ2-7, with 12 bases identical to TRBD2. This CDR3 is 15 amino acids long. J was trimmed by 5 bases and V by 4 bases; bases with no gene match: 6. CDR1 and CDR2 from the germline V gene are PRHDT and FYEKMQ (reference sequence). The CDR3 region is CASSSQLAGGNEQYF. DNA for the CDR3: TGTGCCAGCAGCTCCCAACTAGCGGGAGGCAACGAGCAGTACTTC.

This clone was seen only a few times. V is TRBV3-1 (or the pseudogene TRBV3-2) and J is TRBJ2-1, with D maybe TRBD1 (6 bases). This CDR3 is built from 16 residues. Germline V gives CDR1 LGHDT, CDR2 YNNKEL (reference sequence). V was trimmed by 2 bases and J by 1 base, leaving 12 bases between them. The CDR3 sequence: CASSQNRAYSYNEQFF. For the CDR3, the DNA is TGTGCCAGCAGCCAAAACAGGGCCTATTCCTACAATGAGCAGTTCTTC.